Listed here are 21 T cell receptor beta chains from one sample, sequenced in a study of healthy donors' naive CD4 and CD8 T cells. Each TCR library used 400 to 600 ng of total RNA and a linear amplification protocol. Using its own MiXCR run on the reads, TCRdb lists one record per CDR3 protein. The table lists roughly 200,000 distinct CDR3 sequences, under 85% of them singletons, with 2% to 2.5% in the top ten. The specimen sequenced was naive CD4+ and CD8+ T cells sorted from blood, pooled from several donors. The source of these receptors is a pool of human donors in good health; the sample pools cells from several healthy donors.

This clonotype showed up just a few times. This chain joins TRBV4-2 and TRBJ2-7; unclear D gene. CDR3 length equals 15 residues. Germline assignment: CDR1 LGHNA and CDR2 YNFKEQ. V was clipped by 0 bases and J by 0 bases, with 9 bases between them. CDR3 coding DNA: TGTGCCAGCAGCCAAGATTCAGGCGTCTCCTACGAGCAGTACTTC. Translation: CASSQDSGVSYEQYF.

The rearrangement uses TRBV10-3 and TRBJ1-5, with D tentatively TRBD1 (6 bases). This CDR3 is 17 amino acids long. The V gene's germline CDR1 is ENHRY and CDR2 SYGVKD. V lost 3 bases to trimming and J lost 5 bases, with 20 bases between them. The CDR3 nucleotides read TGTGCCATCAGTGAATCAGTGCTCAGGGGAGGGGATCAGCCCCAGCATTTT. Its translation: CAISESVLRGGDQPQHF.

This clonotype was seen a handful of times. The rearrangement uses TRBV29-1 and TRBJ2-5; TRBD2 might be the D (6 bases). V was pared by 7 bases and J by 7 bases, with 10 bases between. CDR3 length equals 10 residues. CDR1 is SQVTM, CDR2 ANQGSEA, per germline. The CDR3 here is CSAGDLTQYF. The CDR3 region has the DNA TGCAGCGCCGGGGACTTGACCCAGTACTTC.

V usage is TRBV11-2 and J usage is TRBJ2-7; tentatively, D is TRBD2 (6 bases). Trimming pared 0 bases from V and 9 bases from J, leaving 18 bases between. The CDR3 is made up of 15 amino acids. Germline V gene data show CDR1 as SGHAT and CDR2 as FQNNGV. This chain's CDR3 is CASSLETGDRLGQYF. The CDR3 region has the DNA TGTGCCAGCAGCTTAGAAACGGGAGACCGCCTTGGGCAGTACTTC.

Only one count was recorded for this clonotype. The genes are TRBV27 and TRBJ2-7; D remains ambiguous. This CDR3 contains 13 residues. Germline V gene data show CDR1 as MNHEY and CDR2 as SMNVEV (reference sequence). The V end was cut by 6 bases, the J end by 2 bases, with 11 bases between. The CDR3 sequence is CASSLRATYEQYF. The CDR3 nucleotides read TGTGCCAGCAGCCTCCGGGCCACCTACGAGCAGTACTTC.

The V and J genes are TRBV29-1 and TRBJ1-2; D is ambiguous. This CDR3 comprises 10 residues. Germline assignment: CDR1 SQVTM and CDR2 ANQGSEA. With 4 bases removed from V and 9 bases from J, the gap between germline ends came to 9 bases. CDR3 residues: CSVGDYSYTF. CDR3 nucleotide sequence: TGCAGCGTTGGGGATTATAGCTACACCTTC. The full variable domain, with the rest looked up from reference TRBV29-1 and TRBJ1-2, is SAVISQKPSRDICQRGTSLTIQCQVDSQVTMMFWYRQQPGQSLTLIATANQGSEATYESGFVIDKFPISRPNLTFSTLTVSNMSPEDSSIYLCSVGDYSYTFGSGTRLTVV.

This clonotype was picked up a small number of times. The chain carries TRBV27 and TRBJ2-3; D may be TRBD1 or TRBD2 (5 bases each). Trimming removed 5 bases from V and 5 bases from J, with 14 bases in between. Germline CDR1 reads MNHEY; CDR2 reads SMNVEV (reference sequence). This CDR3 has 14 amino acids. Here the CDR3 reads CASSIRDEKDTQYF. The DNA of the CDR3 is TGTGCCAGCAGTATCCGGGACGAGAAAGATACGCAGTATTTT.

The chain joins TRBV29-1 to TRBJ2-1; 8 nucleotides agree with TRBD1. J lost 5 bases, V lost 4 bases, and 7 bases had no gene match. The CDR3 has 14 residues. Germline assignment: CDR1 SQVTM and CDR2 ANQGSEA. The CDR3 DNA is TGCAGCGTTGGTGGAGGGACAGGAAACAATGAGCAGTTCTTC. Translated: CSVGGGTGNNEQFF.

This CDR3 is CASSNRGPATNEKLFF. The DNA of the CDR3 is TGTGCCAGCAGTAACAGGGGGCCCGCAACTAATGAAAAACTGTTTTTT. The chain links TRBV6-5 to TRBJ1-4, with 9 bases aligning to TRBD1. After removal of 5 bases from V and 0 bases from J, the junction contained 4 bases not matched to a gene. The germline gives CDR1 MNHEY, CDR2 SVGAGI. The CDR3 totals 16 residues.

In this sample, this clonotype turned up once. This chain joins TRBV6-2 or TRBV6-3 and TRBJ1-2; no definite D call. This CDR3 contains 11 residues. The V end was cut by 10 bases, the J end by 5 bases, with 11 bases between. Germline-derived CDR1 and CDR2 are MNHEY and SVGEGT. The CDR3 DNA sequence: TGTGCCACTGCGGCTGGGTATGGCTACACCTTC. Its protein is CATAAGYGYTF.

V and J are TRBV5-6 and TRBJ2-1; no definite D call. V shed 6 bases and J shed 4 bases, with 17 bases lying between them. The CDR3 is 15 residues long. Germline V gene data show CDR1 as SGHDT and CDR2 as YYEEEE. CDR3 DNA: TGTGCCAGCACCGAGCAACCGTTGAGTTACAATGAGCAGTTCTTC. This translates into CASTEQPLSYNEQFF.

The CDR3 sequence is CASSWTGYEQYF. CDR3 bases: TGTGCCAGCAGTTGGACGGGCTACGAGCAGTACTTC. V gene TRBV6-5 combines with J gene TRBJ2-7; D gene ambiguous. The V end lost 4 bases, the J end lost 3 bases, and 7 bases lay between the germline ends. Germline assignment: CDR1 MNHEY and CDR2 SVGAGI. The CDR3 has 12 residues.

This sequence joins TRBV29-1 and TRBJ2-2; D may be TRBD1 or TRBD2 (6 bases each). CDR3 length equals 14 residues. Germline V gene sequence: CDR1 SQVTM, CDR2 ANQGSEA. The ends were cut back, 4 bases at V and 2 bases at J, with 11 bases in the middle. The CDR3 here is CSVGRGQNTGELFF. The CDR3 region has the DNA TGCAGCGTTGGGCGGGGACAAAACACCGGGGAGCTGTTTTTT.

The rearrangement joins TRBV18 to TRBJ1-5; D unresolved. V lost 4 bases to trimming and J lost 0 bases, with 7 bases between them. The germline gives CDR1 KGHSH, CDR2 LQKENI. This CDR3 region has 14 residues. CDR3 in amino acids: CASSQGYSNQPQHF. For the CDR3, the DNA is TGTGCCAGCTCACAGGGTTATAGCAATCAGCCCCAGCATTTT.

J is TRBJ1-2 and V is TRBV19; D unresolved. The V end was cut by 9 bases, the J end by 8 bases, with 13 bases between. The CDR3 loop spans 11 amino acids. Per germline, CDR1 LNHDA and CDR2 SQIVND (reference sequence). CDR3: CASMTGGGYTF. The CDR3 DNA sequence: TGTGCCAGCATGACGGGCGGGGGCTACACCTTC.

This clonotype was picked up one time. The chain uses TRBV6-6 and TRBJ2-1, with D possibly TRBD2 on 6 matching bases. Germline V lookup: CDR1 MNHNY, CDR2 SVGAGI (reference sequence). The CDR3 runs 12 residues. Trimming shortened V by 5 bases and J by 13 bases, and 15 bases separated the two germline ends. This chain's CDR3 is CASSPGDFRQFF. The CDR3 DNA reads TGTGCCAGCAGTCCCGGGGACTTCAGACAGTTCTTC.

The chain joins TRBV29-1 to TRBJ2-7; a weak D match, TRBD2 (6 bases). V was cut by 3 bases and J by 3 bases, with 9 bases left in between. CDR1 and CDR2 (germline): SQVTM, ANQGSEA. The CDR3 runs to 12 residues. This CDR3 reads CSVENGGYEQYF. Written as DNA, the CDR3 is TGCAGCGTTGAGAACGGGGGCTACGAGCAGTACTTC.

The CDR3 here is CAWSPRTSGNYNEQFF. DNA for the CDR3: TGTGCCTGGAGCCCCAGGACTAGCGGGAATTACAATGAGCAGTTCTTC. The chain joins TRBV30 to TRBJ2-1; 12 bases map to TRBD2. The CDR3 is made up of 16 amino acids. The J segment lost 4 bases and the V segment lost 3 bases, leaving 7 bases of the junction unmatched. Germline V gives CDR1 GTSNPN, CDR2 SVGIG (reference sequence).

Details on this clonotype: The germline gene is not matched at one end of the junction; a read error may be the cause. V and J are TRBV18 and TRBJ2-5; D could derive from TRBD1 or TRBD2 (5 bases each). Germline loops: CDR1 KGHSH, CDR2 LQKENI. CDR3 length: 15 residues. CDR3 DNA: TGTGCCAGCTCACCCGATACAGTTCGAGGGGAGACCCGGTACTTC. It encodes CASSPDTVRGETRYF. The entire variable domain, with the rest obtained from reference TRBV18 and TRBJ2-5, is as follows: NAGVMQNPRHLVRRRGQEARLRCSPMKGHSHVYWYRQLPEEGLKFMVYLQKENIIDESGMPKERFSAEFPKEGPSILRIQQVVRGDSAAYFCASSPDTVRGETRYFGPGTRLLVL.

V usage is TRBV29-1 and J usage is TRBJ2-7; D perhaps matches TRBD1 (7 bases). The CDR3 contains 14 residues. V lost 6 bases and J 0 bases, leaving 15 bases between the germline ends. Germline V gene lookup returns CDR1 SQVTM and CDR2 ANQGSEA. The chain's CDR3 is CSVTGGQRSYEQYF. The CDR3 nucleotides are TGCAGCGTAACCGGGGGACAGCGCTCCTACGAGCAGTACTTC.

The chain is built from TRBV20-1 and TRBJ2-7, with 8 nucleotides matching TRBD1. The CDR3 spans 14 residues. Germline lookup yields CDR1 DFQATT and CDR2 SNEGSKA (reference sequence). Losses at the gene ends were 0 bases for V and 3 bases for J; bases not matched to a gene: 4. CDR3 nucleotide sequence: TGCAGTGCTAGAGATTTGGACAGGGACTACGAGCAGTACTTC. As protein: CSARDLDRDYEQYF.